Reported below is one TCR beta chain. Its antigen is not known. The PCR used 60 Vbeta and 13 Jbeta primers. The repertoire was sequenced with immunoSEQ multiplex PCR; TCRdb's copy has only in-frame clones and lacks some. The sample includes about 160,000 clones, around four fifths seen only once; the top ten take roughly 2%. The sample originates from a study of cytomegalovirus exposure and HLA in healthy donors. Study observations and caveats: Researchers reported in a later analysis that a missense DCLRE1C variant was tied to TCR beta V- and J-gene trimming. Presence/absence analyses rested on an assumption that sequencing depth was roughly uniform across donors.

Germline-derived CDR1 and CDR2 are MGHRA and YSYEKL. With V trimmed by 3 bases and J by 8 bases, 4 bases remained unmatched. CDR3 length equals 14 residues. The sample consisted of PBMCs. The source of this sequence is a female donor in good health and CMV-seronegative. This chain uses TRBV4-1 with TRBJ1-2; TRBD1 matches at 12 bases. CDR3 coding DNA: TGCGCCAGCAGCCAGGGACAGGGGGCGGTAGGCTACACCTTC. This codes for CASSQGQGAVGYTF.